This section outlines one TCR beta chain sequence together with its context. Antigen unknown. Mixed chimerism was transient after nonmyeloablative marrow transplants from related graft donors. The J segment lost 0 bases and the V segment lost 5 bases, leaving 5 bases of the junction unmatched. From germline, CDR1 is SGHAT and CDR2 FQNNGV. The CDR3 extends over 16 amino acids. This record belongs to a study of Tregs in tolerant kidney transplant recipients. Findings of the study overall: Validation in larger populations is needed because few patients were studied.

TCRdb's table, derived via immunoSEQ multiplex PCR, lists solely in-frame clones and lacks some. Among about 81,000 clones listed, about 91% were seen once. The origin of this receptor is a human patient who received a combined kidney and bone marrow transplant. The T cells may come from the graft donor. V is TRBV11-2 and J is TRBJ1-1, with 11 nucleotides matching TRBD1. Sequenced here: CD4+ T cells from blood (PBMCs), sampled 24 months after the transplant. CDR3 DNA: TGTGCCAGCAGCACCGGGACAGGGGGAATGAACACTGAAGCTTTCTTT. Residues: CASSTGTGGMNTEAFF.